What follows are 2 T cell receptor beta chains derived from one specimen sequenced in a study of CD8+ T cells in alopecia areata (dated by TCRdb to between 2017 and 2018). What this sample's time point label stands for: baseline before oral tofacitinib. The library was generated by the immunoSEQ multiplex PCR assay. For TCR sequencing, RNA was extracted from every sample and reverse transcribed into cDNA to serve as template. In TCRdb, the immuneACCESS table is reduced to in-frame sequences with V and J assigned. These tables do not hold every clone; where another copy was compared, an unresolved V gene accounts for under half, and the others remain unexplained. Counted in this sample were 150,000 to 200,000 clones; approximately 59% of them appeared once. In total, the top ten clones hold over 12% of the sample. Sequencing used CD4+ T cells sorted from blood, obtained at week 0. Every receptor here comes from a human donor with alopecia areata.

This clone has only a few counts. The V and J genes are TRBV2 and TRBJ1-1; D call uncertain. V lost 4 bases, J lost 6 bases, and 15 bases lay in between. Germline V gene lookup returns CDR1 SNHLY and CDR2 FYNNEI. The CDR3 loop spans 14 amino acids. The CDR3: CASSVGAWSPEAFF. The CDR3 region has the DNA TGTGCCAGCAGTGTGGGAGCCTGGAGCCCTGAAGCTTTCTTT.

V gene TRBV5-1 combines with J gene TRBJ1-1; D perhaps matches TRBD1 (6 bases). Germline V gene lookup returns CDR1 SGHRS and CDR2 YFSETQ. The CDR3 runs to 16 residues. V dropped 1 base and J dropped 4 bases, with 17 bases sitting between them. CDR3: CASSLSPGATGTEAFF. As DNA, the CDR3 is TGCGCCAGCAGCTTGTCGCCAGGGGCCACGGGCACTGAAGCTTTCTTT.